The clone carrying this T cell receptor beta chain came up a few times. Antigen unknown. This sample is drawn from a study of blood T cells in healthy people across ages. Study context: About one barcoded beta molecule per two T cells was captured by template switching.

In each sample, at least 6 million PBMCs were isolated. Germline V gene data show CDR1 as SNHLY and CDR2 as FYNNEI. The CDR3 totals 13 residues. Losses at the gene ends were 9 bases for V and 4 bases for J; bases not matched to a gene: 3. It was with a sample-barcoded 5' primer and a J-beta primer mix that a second PCR of about 6 to 12 cycles was run. Tags on each cDNA molecule came from a template-switch adaptor with 12 random nucleotides. TCRdb re-derived calls from the 5' RACE reads in MiXCR, one entry per CDR3 protein. The repertoire holds some 1.5 million distinct CDR3 sequences, about 30% seen once, with about 8% in the top ten. The study, taken as a whole, reports: As age increased, TCR beta diversity per million T cells fell in a roughly linear fashion.

The genes are TRBV2 and TRBJ2-5; 12 nucleotides line up with TRBD2. Specimen: blood. The sequence was obtained from a woman in her 30s in good health. Here the CDR3 reads CARRLAGVETQYF. CDR3 sequence (DNA): TGTGCCAGGAGACTAGCGGGGGTAGAGACCCAGTACTTC.